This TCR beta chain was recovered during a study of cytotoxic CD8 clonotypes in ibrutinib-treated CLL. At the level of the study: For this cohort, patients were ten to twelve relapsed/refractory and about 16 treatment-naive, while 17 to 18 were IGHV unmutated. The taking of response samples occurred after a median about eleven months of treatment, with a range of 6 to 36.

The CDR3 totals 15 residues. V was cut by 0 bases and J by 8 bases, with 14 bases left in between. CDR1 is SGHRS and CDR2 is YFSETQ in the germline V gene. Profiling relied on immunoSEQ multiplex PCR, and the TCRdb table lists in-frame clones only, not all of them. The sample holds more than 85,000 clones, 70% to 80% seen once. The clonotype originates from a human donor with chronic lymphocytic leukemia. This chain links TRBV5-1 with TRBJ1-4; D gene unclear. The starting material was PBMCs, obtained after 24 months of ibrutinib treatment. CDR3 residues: CASSLAVRLGEKLFF. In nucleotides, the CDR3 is TGCGCCAGCAGCTTGGCCGTGCGACTGGGGGAAAAACTGTTTTTT.